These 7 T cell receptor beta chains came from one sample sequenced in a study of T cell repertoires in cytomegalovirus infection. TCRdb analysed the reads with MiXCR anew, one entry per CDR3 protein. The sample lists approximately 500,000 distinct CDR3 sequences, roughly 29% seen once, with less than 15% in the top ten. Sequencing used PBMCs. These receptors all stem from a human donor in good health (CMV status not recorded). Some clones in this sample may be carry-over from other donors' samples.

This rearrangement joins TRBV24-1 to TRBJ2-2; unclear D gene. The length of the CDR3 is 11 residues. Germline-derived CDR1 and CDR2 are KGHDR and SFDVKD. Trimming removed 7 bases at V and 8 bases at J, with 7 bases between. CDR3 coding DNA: TGTGCCACCAGCGGTCAGGGGGAGCTGTTTTTT. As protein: CATSGQGELFF.

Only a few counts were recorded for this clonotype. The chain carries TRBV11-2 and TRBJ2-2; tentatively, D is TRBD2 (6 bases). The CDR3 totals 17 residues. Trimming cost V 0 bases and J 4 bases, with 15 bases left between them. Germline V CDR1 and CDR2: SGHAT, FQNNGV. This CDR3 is CASSLDGRDFVTGELFF. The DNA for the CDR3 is TGTGCCAGCAGCTTAGATGGTCGGGACTTCGTCACCGGGGAGCTGTTTTTT.

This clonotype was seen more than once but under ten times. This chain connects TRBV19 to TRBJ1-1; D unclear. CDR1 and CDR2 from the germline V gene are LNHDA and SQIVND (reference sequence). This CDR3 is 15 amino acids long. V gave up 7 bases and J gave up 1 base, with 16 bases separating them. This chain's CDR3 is CASTLNEVPNTEAFF. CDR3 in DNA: TGTGCCAGTACCTTGAATGAAGTTCCGAACACTGAAGCTTTCTTT.

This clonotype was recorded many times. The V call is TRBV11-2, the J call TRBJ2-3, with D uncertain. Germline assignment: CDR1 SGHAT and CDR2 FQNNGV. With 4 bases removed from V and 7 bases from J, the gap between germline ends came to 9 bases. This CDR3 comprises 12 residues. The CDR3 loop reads CASSSSSNTQYF. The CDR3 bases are TGTGCCAGCAGCTCCTCTAGTAATACGCAGTATTTT.

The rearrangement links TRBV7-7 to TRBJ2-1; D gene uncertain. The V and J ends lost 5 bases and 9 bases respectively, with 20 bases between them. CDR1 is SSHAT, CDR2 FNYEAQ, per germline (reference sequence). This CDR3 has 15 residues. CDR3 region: CASSLDVGHYGEQFF. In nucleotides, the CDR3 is TGTGCCAGCAGCCTAGATGTAGGCCATTATGGTGAGCAGTTCTTC.

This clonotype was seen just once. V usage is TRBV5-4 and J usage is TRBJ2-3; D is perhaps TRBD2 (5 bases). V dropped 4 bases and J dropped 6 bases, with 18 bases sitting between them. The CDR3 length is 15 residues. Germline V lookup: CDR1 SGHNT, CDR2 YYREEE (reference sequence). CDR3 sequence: CASSGGTDLGDTQYF. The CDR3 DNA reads TGTGCCAGCAGCGGCGGTACGGACTTGGGGGATACGCAGTATTTT.

CDR3 sequence (DNA): TGTGCCAGCAGTGAAGCGCGGGGGAGCTCAGATACGCAGTATTTT. It translates to CASSEARGSSDTQYF. J is TRBJ2-3 and V is TRBV2; 7 bases fit TRBD2. V was clipped by 0 bases and J by 4 bases; unmatched bases: 4. Germline V gives CDR1 SNHLY, CDR2 FYNNEI. The length of the CDR3 is 15 residues.